The 11 T cell receptor beta chains in this list originate from one sample, sequenced in a study of T cell responses to AZD1222 COVID-19 vaccine. The protocol was immunoSEQ multiplex PCR, while the TCRdb copy is restricted to in-frame clones and leaves out a portion. The profile shows about 140,000 clones, 92% of them singletons. Sequenced material: peripheral blood, taken on day 0 of AZD1222 vaccination. The receptors were gathered from an adult in good health.

CDR3: CSVEGPNYGYTF. In DNA form, the CDR3 reads TGCAGCGTTGAAGGGCCTAACTATGGCTACACCTTC. J is TRBJ1-2 and V is TRBV29-1, with D unresolved. Germline CDR1 is SQVTM and CDR2 is ANQGSEA. This CDR3 is 12 amino acids long. V was cut by 1 base and J by 0 bases, with 3 bases left in between.

The V gene is TRBV19, the J gene TRBJ1-1; D gene uncertain. Per the germline V gene, CDR1 is LNHDA and CDR2 is SQIVND (reference sequence). The V and J ends lost 0 bases and 3 bases respectively, with 5 bases between them. The CDR3 has 13 amino acids. CDR3 region: CASSIDRYTEAFF. The CDR3 nucleotides are TGTGCCAGTAGTATAGACCGGTACACTGAAGCTTTCTTT.

The chain combines TRBV5-8 with TRBJ1-6, with unresolved D. The V and J ends lost 1 base and 7 bases respectively, with 12 bases between them. This CDR3 has 15 residues. In germline, CDR1 is SGHTS, CDR2 YDEGEE. CDR3 sequence (DNA): TGTGCCAGCAGCTTGCAGGACCCCTCAAATTCACCCCTCCACTTT. Its protein is CASSLQDPSNSPLHF. The whole variable domain, remainder taken from reference TRBV5-8 and TRBJ1-6, is EAGVTQSPTHLIKTRGQQATLRCSPISGHTSVYWYQQALGLGLQFLLWYDEGEERNRGNFPPRFSGRQFPNYSSELNVNALELEDSALYLCASSLQDPSNSPLHFGNGTRLTVT.

J is TRBJ2-3 and V is TRBV7-3; D is possibly TRBD1 (7 bases). This CDR3 region has 17 residues. The germline V gene has CDR1 SGHTA and CDR2 FQGTGA. V was clipped by 0 bases and J by 1 base, with 14 bases between them. CDR3 residues: CASSLTRGTEGTDTQYF. CDR3 sequence (DNA): TGTGCCAGCAGCTTAACACGCGGGACAGAAGGCACAGATACGCAGTATTTT.

The rearrangement links TRBV25-1 to TRBJ2-1, with D maybe TRBD2 (5 bases). The CDR3 sequence is 16 residues long. V was shortened by 8 bases and J by 0 bases, with 17 bases between the two germline ends. Germline V gene lookup returns CDR1 MGHDK and CDR2 SYGVNS. CDR3 DNA: TGTGCCAGCGGCCCCAGAGGGCCAAGCTCCTACAATGAGCAGTTCTTC. It specifies CASGPRGPSSYNEQFF.

The chain carries TRBV6-2 or TRBV6-3 and TRBJ2-7, with D unresolved. Trimming shortened V by 6 bases and J by 1 base, and 10 bases separated the two germline ends. The CDR3 consists of 13 residues. Germline-derived CDR1 and CDR2 are MNHEY and SVGEGT. CDR3 sequence (DNA): TGTGCCAGCAGCCCAGTAGGGTCCTACGAGCAGTACTTC. It encodes CASSPVGSYEQYF.

The chain recombines TRBV28 with TRBJ2-7; no definite D call. V lost 6 bases, J lost 3 bases, and 3 bases lay in between. Germline CDR1 reads MDHEN; CDR2 reads SYDVKM. The CDR3 spans 10 residues. CDR3 sequence reads: CASSGYEQYF. The CDR3 coding sequence is TGTGCCAGCAGCGGCTACGAGCAGTACTTC.

The rearrangement joins TRBV19 to TRBJ2-1; D possibly corresponds to TRBD2 (5 bases). The germline V gene has CDR1 LNHDA and CDR2 SQIVND (reference sequence). This CDR3 has 13 amino acids. V was cut by 9 bases and J by 9 bases, with 18 bases left in between. The CDR3 coding sequence is TGTGCCAGCACGACAACGAAAGGGAGTGAGCAGTTCTTC. Encoded protein: CASTTTKGSEQFF.

The chain employs TRBV6-2 or TRBV6-3 and TRBJ2-1, with 12 bases that match TRBD2. The CDR3 extends over 15 amino acids. Germline V gene data show CDR1 as MNHEY and CDR2 as SVGEGT. V was pared by 4 bases and J by 8 bases, with 6 bases of the junction left unmatched. CDR3 sequence (DNA): TGTGCCAGCAGTTCAACTAGCGGGAGGATCCATGAGCAGTTCTTC. It encodes CASSSTSGRIHEQFF.

This chain links TRBV3-1 (or the pseudogene TRBV3-2) with TRBJ2-7; 11 bases agree with TRBD2. This CDR3 spans 15 amino acids. The germline V gene encodes CDR1 LGHDT and CDR2 YNNKEL (reference sequence). V dropped 5 bases and J dropped 6; count of bases not matched to a gene: 9. In nucleotides, the CDR3 is TGTGCCAGCAGCTCGACTAGCGGGGATGCAGGCGAGCAGTACTTC. It codes for CASSSTSGDAGEQYF.

The chain links TRBV7-9 to TRBJ2-1; D is uncertain. The CDR3 spans 14 residues. Germline CDR1 reads SEHNR; CDR2 reads FQNEAQ (reference sequence). The V end was cut by 7 bases, the J end by 5 bases, with 15 bases between. Written as DNA, the CDR3 is TGTGCCAGCACCCCAGTCACTTTTAACAATGAGCAGTTCTTC. This codes for CASTPVTFNNEQFF.